The sequence of this TCR beta chain was determined in a study of cytomegalovirus exposure and HLA in healthy donors. Study as a whole: Around 180 million T cells yielded under 130 million unique TCR beta sequences in earlier analysis. The study's findings and limits: Most TCR beta V segments were productive about 87% or about 30% of the time in an earlier analysis.

Vbeta (60) and Jbeta (13) primers were used in the PCR. This table comes from immunoSEQ multiplex PCR, and its TCRdb copy is limited to in-frame clones, with some not included. The sample records about 160,000 clones, roughly 87% being singletons. The ends lost 2 bases at V and 3 bases at J; junction bases unmatched: 7. There are 15 residues in the CDR3. In germline, CDR1 is SGDLS, CDR2 YYNGEE. This clone was detected only a few times. What it recognizes is unknown. The chain uses TRBV9 and TRBJ2-7, with TRBD2 matching 8 bases. The sample taken for sequencing was PBMCs. The clonotype comes from a man in his fifties in good health and CMV-seropositive. The CDR3 region is CASSVSPGGVYEQYF. The CDR3 DNA follows: TGTGCCAGCAGCGTCTCCCCCGGGGGGGTCTACGAGCAGTACTTC.